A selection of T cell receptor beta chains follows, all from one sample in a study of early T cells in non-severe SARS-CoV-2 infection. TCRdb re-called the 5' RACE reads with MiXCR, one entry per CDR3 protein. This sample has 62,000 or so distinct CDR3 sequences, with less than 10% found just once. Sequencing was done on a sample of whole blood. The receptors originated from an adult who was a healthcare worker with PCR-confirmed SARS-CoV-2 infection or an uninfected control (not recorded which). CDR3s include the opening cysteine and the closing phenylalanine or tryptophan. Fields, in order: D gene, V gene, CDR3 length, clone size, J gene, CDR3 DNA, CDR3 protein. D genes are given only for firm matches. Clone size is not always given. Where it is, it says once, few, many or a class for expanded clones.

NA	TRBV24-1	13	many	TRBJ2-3	TGTGCCACCAGTGATCCCCCCGCAGATACGCAGTATTTT	CATSDPPADTQYF
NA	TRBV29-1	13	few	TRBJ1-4	TGCAGCGTCGCATCAGGGGTGTTTGAAAAACTGTTTTTT	CSVASGVFEKLFF
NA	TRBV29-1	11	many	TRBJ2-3	TGCAGCGCAATCTTGATAGATACGCAGTATTTT	CSAILIDTQYF
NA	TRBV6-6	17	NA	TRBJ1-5	TGTGCCAGCAGTTATGCTATTCAGAAGTATAGCAATCAGCCCCAGCATTTT	CASSYAIQKYSNQPQHF
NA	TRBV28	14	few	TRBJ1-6	TGTGCCAGCAGTCCGGGACTGCATAATTCACCCCTCCACTTT	CASSPGLHNSPLHF
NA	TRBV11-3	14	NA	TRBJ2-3	TGTGCCAGCAGCTCCCTCGGGGACACAGATACGCAGTATTTT	CASSSLGDTDTQYF
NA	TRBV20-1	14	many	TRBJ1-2	TGCAGTGCTAGAGATCGGGGCCGGATCTATGGCTACACCTTC	CSARDRGRIYGYTF
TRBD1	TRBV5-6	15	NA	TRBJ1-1	TGTGCCAGCAGCATCGGGACAGGGGGTATCACTGAAGCTTTCTTT	CASSIGTGGITEAFF
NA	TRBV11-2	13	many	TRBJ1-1	TGTGCCAGCAGCCGAACGGTGAACACTGAAGCTTTCTTT	CASSRTVNTEAFF
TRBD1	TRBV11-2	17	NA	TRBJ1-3	TGTGCCAGCAGACGACTTACAGGGGGCTCTTCTGGAAACACCATATATTTT	CASRRLTGGSSGNTIYF
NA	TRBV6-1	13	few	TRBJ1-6	TGTGCCAGCAGTGAATCGGGGAATTCACCCCTCCACTTT	CASSESGNSPLHF
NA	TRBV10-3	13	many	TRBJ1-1	TGTGCCATCAGTGTGGGGGGGGGCACTGAAGCTTTCTTT	CAISVGGGTEAFF
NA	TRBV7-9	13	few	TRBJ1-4	TGTGCCAGCAGCTGGGACGTCGGTGAAAAACTGTTTTTT	CASSWDVGEKLFF
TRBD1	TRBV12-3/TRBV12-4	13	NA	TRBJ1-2	TGTGCCAGCAGAAAGGACAGGGCAAATGGCTACACCTTC	CASRKDRANGYTF
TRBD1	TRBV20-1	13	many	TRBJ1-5	TGCAGTGCTAGTCAAGACAGGGATCAGCCCCAGCATTTT	CSASQDRDQPQHF
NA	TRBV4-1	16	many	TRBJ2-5	TGCGCCAGCAGCCAAGTCAATATGGGCATCCAAGAGACCCAGTACTTC	CASSQVNMGIQETQYF
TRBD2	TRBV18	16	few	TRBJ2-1	TGTGCCAGCTCACCACTAGCGGGGGGCGCTGAGGGTGAGCAGTTCTTC	CASSPLAGGAEGEQFF
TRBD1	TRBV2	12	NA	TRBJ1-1	TGTGCCAGCAGTGGAAGACAGGGTCCTGCTTTCTTT	CASSGRQGPAFF
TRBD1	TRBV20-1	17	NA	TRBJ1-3	TGCAGTGCTAGAGATTTACAGGGGCCCTACTCTGGAAACACCATATATTTT	CSARDLQGPYSGNTIYF
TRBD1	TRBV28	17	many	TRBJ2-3	TGTGCCAGCAGTTCCAACTTCCGGGACAGAAGCACAGATACGCAGTATTTT	CASSSNFRDRSTDTQYF
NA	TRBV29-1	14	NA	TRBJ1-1	TGCAGCGTTGAAGTTCAGGGTGAGCACACTGAAGCTTTCTTT	CSVEVQGEHTEAFF
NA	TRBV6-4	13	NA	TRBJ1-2	TGTGCCAGCAGTGCCGATCTTGGCTATGGCTACACCTTC	CASSADLGYGYTF
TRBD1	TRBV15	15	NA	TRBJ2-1	TGTGCCACCAGCGGGGACAGGGGCTCTGGCAATGAGCAGTTCTTC	CATSGDRGSGNEQFF